This T cell receptor beta chain was observed in a study of ipilimumab plus nivolumab after autologous stem cell transplantation. Study-wide background: The DLBCL cohort had primary refractory and relapsed disease, with 18-month progression-free survival of roughly 86% and 30%.

The method was immunoSEQ multiplex PCR; TCRdb's version includes in-frame clones alone and lacks a portion of them. The sample carries about 15,000 clones, under 85% recorded once. Concerning this clone: The antigen remains undetermined.

Germline loops: CDR1 SGHVS, CDR2 FNYEAQ. Trimming stripped 6 bases from V and 0 bases from J, with 11 bases between. The CDR3 loop spans 14 amino acids. Study outcomes and limitations: The authors say TCR, Treg and microbiome findings warrant further study.

Material: PBMCs, obtained in a trial of ipilimumab plus nivolumab as post-transplant consolidation. The TCR originated in a male donor with diffuse large B-cell lymphoma. The rearrangement uses TRBV7-6 and TRBJ1-1; tentative D call: TRBD1 (5 bases). CDR3 region: CASSNGQMNTEAFF. DNA of the CDR3: TGTGCCAGCAGTAACGGACAAATGAACACTGAAGCTTTCTTT. The whole variable domain, filled in from reference TRBV7-6 and TRBJ1-1, reads GAGVSQSPRYKVTKRGQDVALRCDPISGHVSLYWYRQALGQGPEFLTYFNYEAQQDKSGLPNDRFSAERPEGSISTLTIQRTEQRDSAMYRCASSNGQMNTEAFFGQGTRLTVV.